The rows below give T cell receptor beta chains drawn from one sample of a study of T cell responses to AZD1222 COVID-19 vaccine. Sequencing was performed with immunoSEQ multiplex PCR; in TCRdb, only in-frame clones are kept and a portion is missing. Found here are 75,000 to 90,000 clones, about 89% of them singletons; the top ten hold 2% to 2.5%. The specimen was peripheral blood, collected on day 0 of AZD1222 vaccination. All receptors derive from an adult in good health. Both conserved end residues are part of each CDR3. Each record gives: J gene, D gene, clone size, V gene, CDR3 DNA, CDR3 protein. D genes are given only for firm matches. Rows may omit the clone size; those that give it use once, few, many or a size class.

TRBJ1-3,NA,NA,TRBV29-1,TGCAGCGTTTGGGCTACTGGAAACACCATATATTTT,CSVWATGNTIYF
TRBJ2-1,NA,NA,TRBV6-5,TGTGCCAGCAGTTACTCGCCGTTTCCGCGGGGCAATGAGCAGTTCTTC,CASSYSPFPRGNEQFF
TRBJ1-1,TRBD1,NA,TRBV7-9,TGTGCCAGCAGCTCGCCGACAGGGGTTGCTGAAGCTTTCTTT,CASSSPTGVAEAFF
TRBJ2-7,NA,NA,TRBV3-1/TRBV3-2,TGTGCCAGCACAGACTCTCACACCATCTACGAGCAGTACTTC,CASTDSHTIYEQYF
TRBJ2-7,TRBD2,NA,TRBV10-3,TGTGCCATCACCGGATCTCGGGAGGACGAGCAGTACTTC,CAITGSREDEQYF
TRBJ1-1,NA,NA,TRBV5-1,TGCGCCAGCAGCTTCGGACCAGCGAACACTGAAGCTTTCTTT,CASSFGPANTEAFF
TRBJ2-3,NA,once,TRBV19,TGTGCCAGTAGTATAGATCACGGGGGCACAGATACGCAGTATTTT,CASSIDHGGTDTQYF
TRBJ1-4,NA,NA,TRBV27,TGTGCCAGCAGTTTGGGGACCGGGGTGGCTAATGAAAAACTGTTTTTT,CASSLGTGVANEKLFF
TRBJ2-1,NA,NA,TRBV5-5,TGTGCCAGCAGCTTTCAGAGTATTGGCGATGAGCAGTTCTTC,CASSFQSIGDEQFF
TRBJ2-1,NA,NA,TRBV2,TGTGCCACCCCAATCTCTACTCAGACTGGGTTCTACAATGAGCAGTTCTTC,CATPISTQTGFYNEQFF
TRBJ1-5,TRBD1,NA,TRBV18,TGTGCCAGCTCACCAGGACAGGGCGATCAGCCCCAGCATTTT,CASSPGQGDQPQHF
TRBJ1-2,NA,NA,TRBV6-5,TGTGCCAGCAGTTACCTACGGGTCGCGAGGGGCTACACCTTC,CASSYLRVARGYTF
TRBJ1-2,NA,NA,TRBV6-2/TRBV6-3,TGTGCCAGCAGTACGGGACGAATTGGCTACACCTTC,CASSTGRIGYTF
TRBJ2-3,TRBD1,NA,TRBV11-3,TGTGCCAGCAGCCTTGGACAGGGGAGCACAGATACGCAGTATTTT,CASSLGQGSTDTQYF